One and the same sample provided the 15 T cell receptor beta chains below, sequenced in a study of T cell responses to AZD1222 COVID-19 vaccine. Sequenced by immunoSEQ multiplex PCR; TCRdb stores in-frame clones only, minus some. The sample carries 80,000 or so clones, 80% to 95% recorded once. Material: peripheral blood, obtained on day 0 of MenACWY control vaccination. Receptors originate from an adult in good health.

The rearrangement uses TRBV7-3 and TRBJ1-4; 7 bases are a match to TRBD1. The V and J ends lost 1 base and 2 bases, in that order; junction bases with no gene match: 10. Germline V lookup: CDR1 SGHTA, CDR2 FQGTGA. The CDR3 extends over 18 amino acids. The CDR3 sequence: CASSLNGLQTGTNEKLFF. The DNA of the CDR3 is TGTGCCAGCAGCTTAAACGGACTACAGACAGGGACTAATGAAAAACTGTTTTTT.

CDR3 sequence reads: CASTAEDRPLGNTIYF. The CDR3 nucleotides are TGCGCCAGCACCGCCGAAGACAGGCCTTTAGGAAACACCATATATTTT. This chain links TRBV10-2 with TRBJ1-3; a weak D match, TRBD1 (6 bases). Trimming took off 7 bases at V and 4 bases at J, with 20 bases between the two ends. There are 16 residues in the CDR3. Per the germline V gene, CDR1 is WSHSY and CDR2 is SAAADI.

V and J are TRBV29-1 and TRBJ2-7, with D possibly TRBD2 on 5 matching bases. Per germline, CDR1 SQVTM and CDR2 ANQGSEA. The CDR3 loop spans 14 amino acids. Deletions cut 5 bases from V and 0 bases from J, with 14 bases between. The CDR3 reads CSVLTPGSSYEQYF. In DNA, the CDR3 is TGCAGCGTTCTAACCCCGGGGAGCTCCTACGAGCAGTACTTC.

V usage is TRBV6-5 and J usage is TRBJ1-2; D is perhaps TRBD1 (5 bases). CDR3 length: 14 amino acids. V was shortened by 7 bases and J by 2 bases, with 14 bases between the two germline ends. Germline V lookup: CDR1 MNHEY, CDR2 SVGAGI. CDR3 nucleotides: TGTGCCAGCACGAGTTCCGGGGGGAACTATGGCTACACCTTC. Translating it yields CASTSSGGNYGYTF.

This clone was counted a few times. The chain has TRBV5-6 and TRBJ2-7, with D unclear. CDR3 length: 11 residues. Deletions cut 3 bases from V and 7 bases from J, with 8 bases between. The germline gives CDR1 SGHDT, CDR2 YYEEEE. For the CDR3, the DNA is TGTGCCAGCAGCTATGTGGGTGAGCAGTACTTC. Amino acids: CASSYVGEQYF.

This chain links TRBV6-5 with TRBJ2-5, with 7 bases that match TRBD1. This CDR3 spans 13 amino acids. Per germline, CDR1 MNHEY and CDR2 SVGAGI. V shed 11 bases, J shed 4 bases, and the junction held 10 bases outside the gene matches. CDR3 protein: CAGTERLGETQYF. CDR3 in DNA: TGTGCCGGGACAGAGCGTTTAGGAGAGACCCAGTACTTC.

The table lists this clone with a count of one. V usage is TRBV4-1 and J usage is TRBJ1-2; possible D gene TRBD1, 5 bases. The germline V gene has CDR1 MGHRA and CDR2 YSYEKL. Trimming cost V 1 base and J 9 bases, with 18 bases left between them. CDR3 size: 15 residues. CDR3 protein: CASSQVSDIVGSYTF. The CDR3 nucleotides read TGCGCCAGCAGCCAAGTCTCGGACATAGTGGGAAGCTACACCTTC.

Only one count was recorded for this clone. The chain is built from TRBV19 and TRBJ1-2, with 10 bases that match TRBD1. This CDR3 comprises 15 residues. V shed 10 bases and J 7 bases; nucleotides not matched to a gene: 15. CDR1 LNHDA and CDR2 SQIVND come from the germline V gene (reference sequence). CDR3 nucleotides: TGTGCCACCCTGGACAGGGGGGACCTATTGGGTGGCTACACCTTC. This encodes CATLDRGDLLGGYTF.

This sequence joins TRBV11-2 and TRBJ2-5, with no clear D. Germline V gives CDR1 SGHAT, CDR2 FQNNGV. This CDR3 is built from 12 residues. V was clipped by 0 bases and J by 4 bases, with 3 bases between them. CDR3 nucleotides: TGTGCCAGCAGCTTAGATAGAGAGACCCAGTACTTC. Its translation is CASSLDRETQYF.

A remark on this clone: It is unclear where the CDR3 begins or ends on the DNA, so no DNA is shown, and the CDR3 is as TCRdb lists it. This CDR3 is CASRLFGRGNEQYF. The chain combines TRBV12-2 with TRBJ2-7; the D call in the table, TRBD2, was not verified against the DNA. TRBV12-2 is termed a pseudogene. Inclusive of both ends, the CDR3 amounts to 14 amino acids.

This chain uses TRBV10-2 with TRBJ1-5; possibly TRBD1 for D (6 bases). This CDR3 contains 17 residues. The V gene's germline CDR1 is WSHSY and CDR2 SAAADI. The V and J ends lost 2 bases and 11 bases respectively, with 25 bases between them. The CDR3 nucleotides are TGCGCCAGCAGTGAGACGGCCCTCGCGGGGGCTTCAGAGGCCCAGCATTTT. It is translated as CASSETALAGASEAQHF.

The chain carries TRBV4-2 and TRBJ1-2; TRBD1 aligns across 11 bases. CDR1 LGHNA and CDR2 YNFKEQ come from the germline V gene. The CDR3 runs to 14 residues. J gave up 6 bases and V 4 bases, and 4 bases lay outside the gene matches. The CDR3 bases are TGTGCCAGCAGCCGGACAGGGGGCGTGAATGGCTACACCTTC. This codes for CASSRTGGVNGYTF.

The chain recombines TRBV4-1 with TRBJ2-7, with no clear D. Germline V gene data show CDR1 as MGHRA and CDR2 as YSYEKL. The ends were cut back, 0 bases at V and 2 bases at J, with 8 bases in the middle. CDR3 size: 14 residues. The chain's CDR3 is CASSQEGGTYEQYF. Written as DNA, the CDR3 is TGCGCCAGCAGCCAAGAAGGCGGCACCTACGAGCAGTACTTC.

This clone came up once. The chain couples TRBV19 to TRBJ2-1; D ambiguous. The germline V gene encodes CDR1 LNHDA and CDR2 SQIVND (reference sequence). The CDR3 has 16 residues. V was cut by 2 bases and J by 0 bases, with 11 bases left in between. CDR3: CASSIKGRSSYNEQFF. CDR3 in DNA: TGTGCCAGTAGTATAAAAGGGCGTAGCTCCTACAATGAGCAGTTCTTC.

The chain carries TRBV6-5 and TRBJ1-1; no definite D call. Trimming stripped 6 bases from V and 8 bases from J, with 16 bases between. CDR1 is MNHEY and CDR2 is SVGAGI in the germline V gene. The CDR3 has 13 amino acids. CDR3 residues: CASSQDGVREAFF. The CDR3 coding sequence is TGTGCCAGCAGCCAAGACGGGGTCCGCGAAGCTTTCTTT.